This entry concerns a single T cell receptor (beta chain). The sample originates from a study of shared clonotypes between healthy human individuals. Profiling relied on immunoSEQ multiplex PCR, and the TCRdb table lists in-frame clones only, not all of them. The sample has around 510,000 clones; approximately 95% are singletons. The TCR was taken from a woman in her 30s in good health. Material for sequencing was naive CD4+ T cells sorted from blood. Subset meaning: CD45RA+ positively selected.

CDR3 sequence reads: CASSLAPGLTYGYTF. DNA of the CDR3: TGTGCCAGCAGCTTAGCTCCAGGGCTGACCTATGGCTACACCTTC. The rearrangement uses TRBV11-2 and TRBJ1-2; TRBD1 might be the D (5 bases). The germline V gene encodes CDR1 SGHAT and CDR2 FQNNGV. The CDR3 sequence is 15 residues long. Between the trimmed V and J ends, which lost 1 base and 4 bases, there was a span of 13 bases.